Included here is one T cell receptor beta chain sequence, with context. The antigen is undetermined. The assay was immunoSEQ multiplex PCR, and TCRdb's table has in-frame clones only and misses some. The sample consists of fewer than 100,000 clones, more than 70% of them appearing once. Per germline, CDR1 SGHTA and CDR2 FQGNSA. The CDR3 consists of 13 residues. Between the trimmed V and J ends, which lost 3 bases and 5 bases, there was a span of 10 bases. The sample is drawn from a study of Ad26.COV2.S vaccination and SARS-CoV-2 variants. Overall study results and limits: Considerable breadth of spike-specific CD8+ and CD4+ T cell responses has reportedly been documented following vaccination. Placebo recipients had lower spike-specific TCR breadth than vaccine recipients. Analyses of TCR breadth and depth may have underestimated total T cell responses.

The gene calls are TRBV7-2 and TRBJ2-5; D could derive from TRBD1 or TRBD2 (5 bases each). This receptor was identified in a human donor who had recovered from COVID-19. The sequencing used peripheral blood, collected after recovery from COVID-19. CDR3 amino acids: CASSFSGTETQYF. CDR3 DNA sequence: TGTGCCAGCAGCTTTTCAGGGACGGAGACCCAGTACTTC.